These 28 T cell receptor beta chains came from one sample sequenced in a study of naive and memory T cell subsets. The library had UMIs added by 3' ligation of an oligonucleotide to TCR cDNA. Ligated cDNA underwent four rounds of PCR with nested alpha and beta constant region primers and SP2. TCRdb re-derived calls from the UMI-ligation and nested PCR reads in MiXCR, one entry per CDR3 protein. The table shows some 26,000 distinct CDR3 sequences, with roughly 5.4% occurring only once. The specimen sequenced was blood. The receptors here all came from an adult in good health.

On this clonotype: At one end, the junction sequence differs from germline, possibly due to a read error. The chain couples TRBV13 to TRBJ1-2; 7 bases are shared with TRBD1. The CDR3 is 14 amino acids. The germline gives CDR1 PRHDT, CDR2 FYEKMQ (reference sequence). CDR3 in DNA: TGTGCCAGCAGCCTAGGGACAGCGAACTATGGTGACACCTTC. It translates to CASSLGTANYGDTF.

This clonotype was counted at least ten times. This rearrangement joins TRBV7-9 to TRBJ1-1, with 10 bases that match TRBD1. Per germline, CDR1 SEHNR and CDR2 FQNEAQ (reference sequence). The trim removed 3 bases at V and 5 bases at J, leaving 18 bases unmatched. This CDR3 comprises 19 residues. The CDR3 here is CASSFQSPGTGVSGTEAFF. In DNA form, the CDR3 reads TGTGCCAGCAGCTTCCAATCCCCCGGGACAGGGGTTTCGGGTACTGAAGCTTTCTTT. The full variable domain, completed using reference TRBV7-9 and TRBJ1-1, is DTGVSQNPRHKITKRGQNVTFRCDPISEHNRLYWYRQTLGQGPEFLTYFQNEAQLEKSRLLSDRFSAERPKGSFSTLEIQRTEQGDSAMYLCASSFQSPGTGVSGTEAFFGQGTRLTVV.

This clonotype has at least ten counts. The germline gene is not matched at one end of the junction; a read error may be the cause. The chain employs TRBV29-1 and TRBJ2-1; D may match TRBD1 or TRBD2 (6 bases each). The CDR3 totals 13 residues. Germline CDR1 reads SQVTM; CDR2 reads ANQGSEA. The CDR3 DNA sequence: TGCAGCGTTGTATCGGGAGAGACGAGGGGGTTGATCTTC. Translating it yields CSVVSGETRGLIF.

This clonotype occurred a few times. The gene calls are TRBV28 and TRBJ2-2; 15 nucleotides agree with TRBD2. Germline assignment: CDR1 MDHEN and CDR2 SYDVKM. V trimming: 1 base; J trimming: 7 bases; junction bases outside the gene matches: 7. The CDR3 spans 18 residues. The CDR3 nucleotides are TGTGCCAGCAGTTTATCCCAGGGACTAGCGGGAGGCGGCGGGGAGCTGTTTTTT. Translated, it gives CASSLSQGLAGGGGELFF.

This clonotype was observed a few times. The rearrangement links TRBV7-2 to TRBJ2-7; 7 nucleotides agree with TRBD2. The CDR3 consists of 15 residues. Looked up from germline, CDR1 is SGHTA and CDR2 is FQGNSA. The V segment lost 4 bases and the J segment 2 bases; nucleotides outside the gene matches: 8. CDR3 DNA: TGTGCCAGCAGCTCTGAGCGGGGAGAGACCTACGAGCAGTACTTC. Protein sequence: CASSSERGETYEQYF.

This clonotype was detected ten times or more. The rearrangement joins TRBV6-5 to TRBJ1-1, with D perhaps TRBD1 (6 bases). This CDR3 comprises 13 residues. V was shortened by 3 bases and J by 5 bases, with 10 bases between the two germline ends. Per the germline V gene, CDR1 is MNHEY and CDR2 is SVGAGI. Here the CDR3 reads CASSYRQGTEAFF. The CDR3 coding sequence is TGTGCCAGCAGTTATCGGCAGGGGACTGAAGCTTTCTTT.

This clonotype was counted ten times or more. The rearrangement uses TRBV19 and TRBJ2-6; 8 nucleotides align to TRBD1. J was trimmed by 0 bases and V by 9 bases; bases with no gene match: 13. This CDR3 contains 18 residues. The germline CDR1 and CDR2 sequences are LNHDA and SQIVND (reference sequence). CDR3 residues: CASLDRGRFFSGANVLTF. DNA for the CDR3: TGTGCCAGCCTCGACAGGGGCCGCTTCTTCTCTGGGGCCAACGTCCTGACTTTC.

In this sample, this clonotype turned up many times. The rearrangement joins TRBV6-5 to TRBJ2-1; perhaps TRBD2 as D (6 bases). This CDR3 has 15 amino acids. Trimming removed 2 bases at V and 1 base at J, with 9 bases between. CDR1 and CDR2 (germline): MNHEY, SVGAGI. In nucleotides, the CDR3 is TGTGCCAGCAGTTACGATCTAGCGTCCTACAATGAGCAGTTCTTC. Its protein is CASSYDLASYNEQFF.

In its sample, this clonotype was seen a few times. The chain recombines TRBV7-8 with TRBJ2-5, with D unclear. CDR1 SGHVS and CDR2 FQNEAQ come from the germline V gene. The CDR3 has 15 residues. Trimming shortened V by 2 bases and J by 4 bases, and 14 bases separated the two germline ends. CDR3 sequence: CASSLPTEIRETQYF. The CDR3 DNA reads TGTGCCAGCAGCTTACCCACCGAGATAAGAGAGACCCAGTACTTC.

This clonotype was counted ten times or more. The chain links TRBV7-9 to TRBJ1-4; weak D call: TRBD1 (6 bases). Trimming cost V 5 bases and J 8 bases, with 15 bases left between them. The CDR3 is 14 residues long. Germline values: CDR1 SEHNR, CDR2 FQNEAQ (reference sequence). This chain's CDR3 is CASSGGQKGEKLFF. CDR3 coding DNA: TGTGCCAGCAGCGGCGGACAGAAGGGAGAAAAACTGTTTTTT.

This clonotype was counted at least ten times. The chain carries TRBV28 and TRBJ2-2, with TRBD2 matching 8 bases. Germline V CDR1 and CDR2: MDHEN, SYDVKM. The CDR3 runs to 16 residues. V lost 3 bases and J lost 6; bases outside the gene matches: 9. The CDR3 DNA is TGTGCCAGCAGTTTTCGCAGTCTAGCGGGCCCCGGGGAGCTGTTTTTT. Translating gives CASSFRSLAGPGELFF.

This clonotype has at least ten counts. This CDR3 is CASSQDRGLAGDPQYF. For the CDR3, the DNA is TGTGCCAGCAGCCAAGATCGCGGACTAGCGGGAGACCCGCAGTATTTT. The gene calls are TRBV14 and TRBJ2-3, with 13 bases that match TRBD2. CDR1 SGHDN and CDR2 FVKESK come from the germline V gene. V lost 0 bases to trimming and J lost 10 bases; unmatched junction nucleotides: 7. This CDR3 contains 16 residues. The full variable domain, in which reference TRBV14 and TRBJ2-3 provide the parts outside the CDR3, is EAGVTQFPSHSVIEKGQTVTLRCDPISGHDNLYWYRRVMGKEIKFLLHFVKESKQDESGMPNNRFLAERTGGTYSTLKVQPAELEDSGVYFCASSQDRGLAGDPQYFGPGTRLTVL.

The sample holds many counts of this clonotype. The genes are TRBV4-3 and TRBJ1-1; tentative D call: TRBD1 (5 bases). Trimming cost V 0 bases and J 7 bases, with 9 bases left between them. The CDR3 runs 13 residues. In germline, CDR1 is LGHNA, CDR2 YSLEER. The CDR3 reads CASSQEGRGEAFF. Written as DNA, the CDR3 is TGCGCCAGCAGCCAAGAGGGGAGGGGTGAAGCTTTCTTT.

At least ten counts were recorded for this clonotype. The V gene is TRBV28, the J gene TRBJ2-3; 7 positions agree with TRBD2. Germline V gene data show CDR1 as MDHEN and CDR2 as SYDVKM. The J segment lost 7 bases and the V segment lost 5 bases, leaving 6 bases of the junction unmatched. This CDR3 has 13 residues. CDR3 DNA: TGTGCCAGCAGTCGACTAGCTTTTTATACGCAGTATTTT. Its translation: CASSRLAFYTQYF.

This clonotype was seen at least ten times. The chain combines TRBV9 with TRBJ2-3, with a possible D match to TRBD2 (6 bases). V was cut by 5 bases and J by 4 bases, with 17 bases left in between. The CDR3 sequence is 15 residues long. The germline V gene encodes CDR1 SGDLS and CDR2 YYNGEE. The CDR3 region is CASSRSPGDSDTQYF. CDR3 nucleotide sequence: TGTGCCAGCAGTCGTTCCCCGGGAGACTCAGATACGCAGTATTTT.

This clonotype appeared a few times. V gene TRBV29-1 combines with J gene TRBJ2-3; D not certain. In germline, CDR1 is SQVTM, CDR2 ANQGSEA. Deletions cut 3 bases from V and 5 bases from J, with 15 bases between. The CDR3 length is 14 residues. CDR3 bases: TGCAGCGTTGATTCTGTGGGCGGAATAGATACGCAGTATTTT. Translated: CSVDSVGGIDTQYF.

This clonotype occurred many times. The chain joins TRBV5-1 to TRBJ1-2; no reliable D call. This CDR3 has 13 amino acids. V gave up 1 base and J gave up 3 bases, with 7 bases separating them. CDR1 is SGHRS, CDR2 YFSETQ, per germline. Written as DNA, the CDR3 is TGCGCCAGCAGCTTGATGGCCGACTATGGCTACACCTTC. Its protein product is CASSLMADYGYTF. Filled out from reference TRBV5-1 and TRBJ1-2, the complete variable domain reads KAGVTQTPRYLIKTRGQQVTLSCSPISGHRSVSWYQQTPGQGLQFLFEYFSETQRNKGNFPGRFSGRQFSNSRSEMNVSTLELGDSALYLCASSLMADYGYTFGSGTRLTVV.

The gene calls are TRBV5-4 and TRBJ1-2; D unclear. Germline lookup yields CDR1 SGHNT and CDR2 YYREEE (reference sequence). The CDR3 is 12 residues long. V lost 7 bases, J lost 1 base, and 8 bases lay in between. The CDR3 spells CASSSDNYGYTF. The CDR3 region has the DNA TGTGCCAGCTCGTCCGATAACTATGGCTACACCTTC.

In this sample, this clonotype turned up many times. The V gene is TRBV6-6, the J gene TRBJ1-4; the match to TRBD1 covers 10 bases. The CDR3 has 15 amino acids. The J segment lost 6 bases and the V segment lost 4 bases, leaving 5 bases of the junction unmatched. Germline assignment: CDR1 MNHNY and CDR2 SVGAGI (reference sequence). For the CDR3, the DNA is TGTGCCAGCAGTTCCGCCGGGACAGGGGATGAAAAACTGTTTTTT. Amino acids: CASSSAGTGDEKLFF.

This clonotype was counted at least ten times. The J gene is TRBJ2-3, the V gene TRBV6-5, with 13 positions matching TRBD2. The CDR3 is made up of 15 amino acids. In germline, CDR1 is MNHEY, CDR2 SVGAGI. J gave up 6 bases and V 7 bases, and 7 bases lay outside the gene matches. The CDR3 reads CASTPLAGGPDTQYF. The CDR3, as DNA: TGTGCCAGCACCCCACTAGCGGGAGGGCCGGATACGCAGTATTTT.

This clonotype was observed at least ten times. V and J are TRBV10-1 and TRBJ2-7; 8 positions agree with TRBD1. The ends lost 0 bases at V and 0 bases at J; junction bases unmatched: 4. Looked up from germline, CDR1 is WNHNN and CDR2 is SYGVQD (reference sequence). This CDR3 region has 16 residues. CDR3 in DNA: TGCGCCAGCAGTGAGTCTCGACAGGGGCCCTCCTACGAGCAGTACTTC. Translated: CASSESRQGPSYEQYF.

This clonotype was counted between two and nine times. This sequence joins TRBV7-2 and TRBJ1-1; D gene unclear. V lost 4 bases, J lost 11 bases, and 20 bases lay in between. The CDR3 is 14 residues long. The germline V gene encodes CDR1 SGHTA and CDR2 FQGNSA. The CDR3 reads CASSSPTGLLEAFF. The CDR3 DNA reads as TGTGCCAGCAGCTCCCCGACCGGACTCTTGGAGGCTTTCTTT.

This clonotype appeared many times. This chain joins TRBV12-3 or TRBV12-4 and TRBJ2-3; the match to TRBD1 covers 9 bases. The CDR3 totals 12 residues. J gave up 10 bases and V 6 bases, and 5 bases lay outside the gene matches. CDR3 coding DNA: TGTGCCAGCAGCGTGGACAGGGGACCGCAGTATTTT. Its translation: CASSVDRGPQYF.

This rearrangement joins TRBV10-3 to TRBJ2-1; no clear D gene. The CDR3 covers 11 residues. CDR1 is ENHRY, CDR2 SYGVKD, per germline. With 0 bases removed from V and 8 bases from J, the gap between germline ends came to 2 bases. CDR3: CAISESYEQFF. The CDR3 region has the DNA TGTGCCATCAGTGAGTCATATGAGCAGTTCTTC.

This clonotype was counted ten times or more. The V and J genes are TRBV13 and TRBJ2-1; no clear D gene. Germline lookup yields CDR1 PRHDT and CDR2 FYEKMQ (reference sequence). This CDR3 is built from 15 residues. Trimming removed 1 base at V and 4 bases at J, with 11 bases between. CDR3 region: CASSLEQDVYNEQFF. CDR3 coding DNA: TGTGCCAGCAGCTTAGAGCAGGACGTGTACAATGAGCAGTTCTTC.

Note on this clonotype: One end of the junction is discordant with germline, which a read error may explain. The gene calls are TRBV28 and TRBJ1-2; 8 nucleotides match TRBD1. The germline gives CDR1 MDHEN, CDR2 SYDVKM. This CDR3 has 13 residues. CDR3 residues: CASSGQGNYGDTF. The CDR3 nucleotides read TGTGCCAGCAGTGGACAGGGAAACTATGGCGACACCTTC.

In its sample, this clonotype was seen many times. The rearrangement joins TRBV29-1 to TRBJ2-1; D might be TRBD2 (5 bases). Germline V gene lookup returns CDR1 SQVTM and CDR2 ANQGSEA. The CDR3 is 13 amino acids. The V gene lost 3 bases and the J gene lost 6 bases, with 12 bases spanning the gap. The CDR3 nucleotides read TGCAGCGTTGATGGCGGGTTCGCCAATGAGCAGTTCTTC. Translation: CSVDGGFANEQFF.

This clonotype was observed a handful of times. This chain connects TRBV28 to TRBJ1-5, with 8 bases identical to TRBD1. After removal of 1 base from V and 7 bases from J, the junction contained 12 bases not matched to a gene. The CDR3 is made up of 17 amino acids. Germline V CDR1 and CDR2: MDHEN, SYDVKM. CDR3 residues: CASSLFGLRGRWQPQHF. Here the CDR3 DNA reads TGTGCCAGCAGTTTATTCGGTCTCAGGGGGCGGTGGCAGCCCCAGCATTTT. Together with reference TRBV28 and TRBJ1-5, the CDR3 gives the full variable domain: DVKVTQSSRYLVKRTGEKVFLECVQDMDHENMFWYRQDPGLGLRLIYFSYDVKMKEKGDIPEGYSVSREKKERFSLILESASTNQTSMYLCASSLFGLRGRWQPQHFGDGTRLSIL.